The text below deals with one T cell receptor beta chain. No antigen is known for it. The source of the sample is a study of cytomegalovirus exposure and HLA in healthy donors. Findings and limits, study-wide: Some segments of the V type, notably TRBV6-2 and TRBV6-3, were excluded as indistinguishable.

Primers: 60 Vbeta forward and 13 Jbeta reverse. The assay was immunoSEQ multiplex PCR, and TCRdb's table has in-frame clones only and misses some. The data contain approximately 170,000 clones, roughly 77% of them singletons. Germline V lookup: CDR1 LNHDA, CDR2 SQIVND (reference sequence). V was shortened by 4 bases and J by 1 base, with 13 bases between the two germline ends. The CDR3 consists of 16 residues. The material sequenced was PBMCs. The chain employs TRBV19 and TRBJ2-2; D unresolved. The receptor was isolated from a woman in her twenties or thirties in good health and CMV-seropositive. DNA for the CDR3: TGTGCCAGTAGTACGTGGGCCATCCTGAACACCGGGGAGCTGTTTTTT. Translation: CASSTWAILNTGELFF.